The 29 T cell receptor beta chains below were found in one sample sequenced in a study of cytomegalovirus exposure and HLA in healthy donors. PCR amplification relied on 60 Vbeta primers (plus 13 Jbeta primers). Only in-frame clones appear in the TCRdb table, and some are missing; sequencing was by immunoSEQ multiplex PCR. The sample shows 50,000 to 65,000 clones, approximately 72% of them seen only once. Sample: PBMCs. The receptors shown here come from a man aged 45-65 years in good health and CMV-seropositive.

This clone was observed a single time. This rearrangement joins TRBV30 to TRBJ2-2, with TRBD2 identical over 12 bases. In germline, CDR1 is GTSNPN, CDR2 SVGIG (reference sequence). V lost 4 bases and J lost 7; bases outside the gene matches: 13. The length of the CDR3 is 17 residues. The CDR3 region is CAWTQILAGGLIGELFF. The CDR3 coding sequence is TGTGCCTGGACCCAGATCCTAGCGGGAGGGCTTATCGGGGAGCTGTTTTTT.

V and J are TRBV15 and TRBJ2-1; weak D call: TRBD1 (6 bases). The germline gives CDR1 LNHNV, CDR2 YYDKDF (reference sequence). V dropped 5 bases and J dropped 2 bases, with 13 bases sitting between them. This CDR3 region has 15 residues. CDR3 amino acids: CATSARTVTYNEQFF. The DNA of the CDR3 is TGTGCCACCAGCGCCCGGACAGTTACCTACAATGAGCAGTTCTTC.

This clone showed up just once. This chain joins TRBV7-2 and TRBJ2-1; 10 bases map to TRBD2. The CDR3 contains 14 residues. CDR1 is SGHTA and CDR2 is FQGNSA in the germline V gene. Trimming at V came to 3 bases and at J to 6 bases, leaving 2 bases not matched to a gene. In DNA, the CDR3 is TGTGCCAGCAGCTTGAGCGGGGGGGCCAATGAGCAGTTCTTC. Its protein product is CASSLSGGANEQFF.

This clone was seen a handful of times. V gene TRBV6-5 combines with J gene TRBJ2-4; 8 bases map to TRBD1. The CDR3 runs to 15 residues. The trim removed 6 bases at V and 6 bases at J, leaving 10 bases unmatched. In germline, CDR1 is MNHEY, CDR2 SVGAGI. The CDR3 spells CASRSDRGSLNIQYF. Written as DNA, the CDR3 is TGTGCCAGCAGGTCAGACAGGGGCTCCCTAAACATTCAGTACTTC.

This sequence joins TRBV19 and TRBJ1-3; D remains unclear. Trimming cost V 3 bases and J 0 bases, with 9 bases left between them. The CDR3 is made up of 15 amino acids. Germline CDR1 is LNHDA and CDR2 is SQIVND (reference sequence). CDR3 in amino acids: CASSMVRVSGNTIYF. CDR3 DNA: TGTGCCAGTAGTATGGTTCGCGTCTCTGGAAACACCATATATTTT.

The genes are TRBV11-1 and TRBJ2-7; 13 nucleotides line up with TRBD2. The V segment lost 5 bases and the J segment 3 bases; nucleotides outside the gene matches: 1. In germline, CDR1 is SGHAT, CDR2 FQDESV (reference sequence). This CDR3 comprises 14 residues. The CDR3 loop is CASSRLAGGYEQYF. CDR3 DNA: TGTGCCAGCAGCAGACTAGCGGGGGGCTACGAGCAGTACTTC.

CDR3 amino acids: CASSLLRSSNTGELFF. The CDR3 nucleotides are TGTGCCAGCAGTTTATTACGGTCCTCGAACACCGGGGAGCTGTTTTTT. V gene TRBV27 combines with J gene TRBJ2-2; no clear D. V lost 1 base to trimming and J lost 0 bases, with 9 bases between them. The CDR3 extends over 16 amino acids. Germline lookup yields CDR1 MNHEY and CDR2 SMNVEV (reference sequence).

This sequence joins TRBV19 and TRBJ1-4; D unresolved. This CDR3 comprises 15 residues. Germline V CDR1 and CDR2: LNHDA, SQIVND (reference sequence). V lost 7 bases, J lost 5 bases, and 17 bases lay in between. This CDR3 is CASTPVGYKNEKLFF. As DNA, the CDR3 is TGTGCCAGTACCCCCGTCGGGTATAAGAATGAAAAACTGTTTTTT. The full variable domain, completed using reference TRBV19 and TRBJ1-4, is DGGITQSPKYLFRKEGQNVTLSCEQNLNHDAMYWYRQDPGQGLRLIYYSQIVNDFQKGDIAEGYSVSREKKESFPLTVTSAQKNPTAFYLCASTPVGYKNEKLFFGSGTQLSVL.

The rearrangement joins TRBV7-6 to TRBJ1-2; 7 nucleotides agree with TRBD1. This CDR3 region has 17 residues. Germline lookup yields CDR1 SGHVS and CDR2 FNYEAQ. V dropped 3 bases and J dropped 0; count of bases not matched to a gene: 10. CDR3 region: CASSFNPTGNSNYGYTF. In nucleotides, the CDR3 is TGTGCCAGCAGCTTTAACCCGACAGGGAACTCTAACTATGGCTACACCTTC.

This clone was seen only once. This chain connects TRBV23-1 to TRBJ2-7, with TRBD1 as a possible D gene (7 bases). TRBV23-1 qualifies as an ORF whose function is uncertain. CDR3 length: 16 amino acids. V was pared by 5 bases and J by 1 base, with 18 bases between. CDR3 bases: TGCGCCAGCAGTAACAGGGGAGGAGTAGGATCCTACGAGCAGTACTTC. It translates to CASSNRGGVGSYEQYF.

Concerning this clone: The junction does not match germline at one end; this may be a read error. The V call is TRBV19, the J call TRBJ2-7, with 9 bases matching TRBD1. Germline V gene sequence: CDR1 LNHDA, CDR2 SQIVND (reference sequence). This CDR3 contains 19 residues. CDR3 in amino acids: CASTIMEGDREFSQDEQYF. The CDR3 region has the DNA TGTGCCAGTACTATAATGGAGGGGGACAGGGAGTTCTCCCAGGACGAGCAGTACTTC.

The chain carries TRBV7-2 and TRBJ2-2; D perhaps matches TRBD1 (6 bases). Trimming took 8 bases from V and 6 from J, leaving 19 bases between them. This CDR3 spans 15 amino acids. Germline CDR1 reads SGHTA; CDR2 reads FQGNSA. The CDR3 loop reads CASLKSSGVPGELFF. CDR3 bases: TGTGCCAGCCTTAAATCATCAGGGGTTCCCGGGGAGCTGTTTTTT.

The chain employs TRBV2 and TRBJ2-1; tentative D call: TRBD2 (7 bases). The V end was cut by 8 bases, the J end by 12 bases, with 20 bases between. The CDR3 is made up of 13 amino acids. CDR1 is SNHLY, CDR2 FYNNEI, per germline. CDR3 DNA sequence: TGTGCCAGCCCCGGGGGGCCTAATAGTAGGCAGTTCTTC. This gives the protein CASPGGPNSRQFF.

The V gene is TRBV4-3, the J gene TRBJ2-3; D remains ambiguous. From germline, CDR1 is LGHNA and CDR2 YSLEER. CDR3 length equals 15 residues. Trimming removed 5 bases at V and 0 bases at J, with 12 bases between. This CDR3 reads CASSARAISTDTQYF. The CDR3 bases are TGCGCCAGCAGCGCGAGAGCGATTAGCACAGATACGCAGTATTTT.

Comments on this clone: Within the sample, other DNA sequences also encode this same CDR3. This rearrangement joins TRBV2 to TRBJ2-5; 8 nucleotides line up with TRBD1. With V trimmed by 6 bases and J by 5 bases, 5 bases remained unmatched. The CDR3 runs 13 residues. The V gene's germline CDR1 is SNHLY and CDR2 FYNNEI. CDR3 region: CASRDRAGETQYF. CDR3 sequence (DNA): TGTGCCAGCAGGGACAGGGCGGGTGAGACCCAGTACTTC.

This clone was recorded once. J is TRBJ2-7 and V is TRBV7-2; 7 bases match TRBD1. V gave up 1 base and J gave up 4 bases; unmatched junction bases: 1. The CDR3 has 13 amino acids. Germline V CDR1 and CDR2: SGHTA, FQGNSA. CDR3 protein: CASSLDRGYEQYF. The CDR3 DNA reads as TGTGCCAGCAGCTTAGACAGGGGTTACGAGCAGTACTTC.

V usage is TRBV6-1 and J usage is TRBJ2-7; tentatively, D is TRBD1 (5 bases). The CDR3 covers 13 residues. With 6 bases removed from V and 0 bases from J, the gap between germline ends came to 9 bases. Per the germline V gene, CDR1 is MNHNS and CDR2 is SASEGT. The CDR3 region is CASRVDSSYEQYF. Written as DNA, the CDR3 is TGTGCCAGCAGGGTTGACAGCTCCTACGAGCAGTACTTC.

CDR3 sequence reads: CAWSPDRDYGYTF. As DNA, the CDR3 is TGTGCCTGGAGCCCCGACAGAGACTATGGCTACACCTTC. The chain recombines TRBV30 with TRBJ1-2, with D perhaps TRBD1 (5 bases). The V end was cut by 3 bases, the J end by 3 bases, with 11 bases between. This CDR3 spans 13 amino acids. Per the germline V gene, CDR1 is GTSNPN and CDR2 is SVGIG (reference sequence). Filled out from reference TRBV30 and TRBJ1-2, the complete variable domain reads SQTIHQWPATLVQPVGSPLSLECTVEGTSNPNLYWYRQAAGRGLQLLFYSVGIGQISSEVPQNLSASRPQDRQFILSSKKLLLSDSGFYLCAWSPDRDYGYTFGSGTRLTVV.

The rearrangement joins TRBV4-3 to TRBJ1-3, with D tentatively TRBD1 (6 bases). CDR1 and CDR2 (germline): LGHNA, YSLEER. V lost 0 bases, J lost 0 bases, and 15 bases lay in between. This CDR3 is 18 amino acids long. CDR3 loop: CASSQDFGRGSSGNTIYF. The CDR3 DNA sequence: TGCGCCAGCAGCCAAGATTTCGGGAGGGGGAGCTCTGGAAACACCATATATTTT.

The CDR3, as DNA: TGTGCCAGCAGCCCCGGACAGGGGTTGAAGCAGTACTTC. Translation: CASSPGQGLKQYF. The V and J genes are TRBV27 and TRBJ2-7; 9 bases are a match to TRBD1. Germline-derived CDR1 and CDR2 are MNHEY and SMNVEV (reference sequence). V lost 6 bases to trimming and J lost 8 bases; unmatched junction nucleotides: 8. The CDR3 spans 13 residues.

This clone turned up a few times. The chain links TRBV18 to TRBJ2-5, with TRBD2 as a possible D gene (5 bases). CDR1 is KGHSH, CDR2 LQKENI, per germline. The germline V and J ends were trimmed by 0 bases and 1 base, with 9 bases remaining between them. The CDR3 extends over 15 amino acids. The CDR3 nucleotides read TGTGCCAGCTCACCACCGTTAGCGAGCCAAGAGACCCAGTACTTC. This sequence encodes CASSPPLASQETQYF.

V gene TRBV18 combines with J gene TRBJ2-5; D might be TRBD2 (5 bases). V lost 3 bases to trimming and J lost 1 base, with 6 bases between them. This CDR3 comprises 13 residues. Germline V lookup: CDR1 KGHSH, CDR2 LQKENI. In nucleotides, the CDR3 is TGTGCCAGCTCACCGGAGGTCCAAGAGACCCAGTACTTC. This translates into CASSPEVQETQYF.

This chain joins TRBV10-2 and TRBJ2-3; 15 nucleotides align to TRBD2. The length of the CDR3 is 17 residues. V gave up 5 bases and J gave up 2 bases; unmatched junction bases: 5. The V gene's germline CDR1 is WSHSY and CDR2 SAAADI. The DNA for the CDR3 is TGCGCCAGCAGTCCTGGACTAGCGGGAGGGTCCACAGATACGCAGTATTTT. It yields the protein CASSPGLAGGSTDTQYF.

As DNA, the CDR3 is TGTGCCAGTAGTATGGGGCAGCGTAGCAATCAGCCCCAGCATTTT. Its translation: CASSMGQRSNQPQHF. The rearrangement uses TRBV19 and TRBJ1-5, with D possibly matching TRBD1 (5 bases). This CDR3 spans 15 amino acids. Germline CDR1 LNHDA, CDR2 SQIVND (reference sequence). The germline V and J ends were trimmed by 3 bases and 0 bases, with 9 bases remaining between them.

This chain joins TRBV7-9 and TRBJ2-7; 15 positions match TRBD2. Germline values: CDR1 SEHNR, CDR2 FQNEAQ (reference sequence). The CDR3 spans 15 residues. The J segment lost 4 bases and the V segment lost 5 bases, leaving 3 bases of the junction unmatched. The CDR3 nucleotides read TGTGCCAGCAGCCTTGGACTAGCGGGAGGGTACGAGCAGTACTTC. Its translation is CASSLGLAGGYEQYF. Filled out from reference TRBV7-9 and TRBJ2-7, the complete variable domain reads DTGVSQNPRHKITKRGQNVTFRCDPISEHNRLYWYRQTLGQGPEFLTYFQNEAQLEKSRLLSDRFSAERPKGSFSTLEIQRTEQGDSAMYLCASSLGLAGGYEQYFGPGTRLTVT.

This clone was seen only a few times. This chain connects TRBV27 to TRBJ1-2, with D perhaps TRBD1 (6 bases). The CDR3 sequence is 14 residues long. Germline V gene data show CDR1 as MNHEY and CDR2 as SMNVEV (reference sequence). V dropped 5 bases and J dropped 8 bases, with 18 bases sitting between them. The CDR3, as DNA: TGTGCCAGCAGTGGGAGGGGGGCGACTAGAGGCTACACCTTC. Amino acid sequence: CASSGRGATRGYTF.

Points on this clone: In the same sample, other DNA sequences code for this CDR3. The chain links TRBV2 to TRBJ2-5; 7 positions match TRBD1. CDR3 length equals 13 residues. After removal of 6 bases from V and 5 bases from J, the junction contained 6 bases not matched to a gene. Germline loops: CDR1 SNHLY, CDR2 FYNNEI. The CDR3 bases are TGTGCCAGCAGAGACAGGGCGGGTGAGACCCAGTACTTC. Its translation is CASRDRAGETQYF.

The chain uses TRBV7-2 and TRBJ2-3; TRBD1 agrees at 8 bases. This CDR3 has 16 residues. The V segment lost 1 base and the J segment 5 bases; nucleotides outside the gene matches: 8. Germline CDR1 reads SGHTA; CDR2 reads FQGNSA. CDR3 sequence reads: CASSLVGQGAVDTQYF. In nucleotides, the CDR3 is TGTGCCAGCAGCTTAGTCGGGCAGGGGGCTGTAGATACGCAGTATTTT.

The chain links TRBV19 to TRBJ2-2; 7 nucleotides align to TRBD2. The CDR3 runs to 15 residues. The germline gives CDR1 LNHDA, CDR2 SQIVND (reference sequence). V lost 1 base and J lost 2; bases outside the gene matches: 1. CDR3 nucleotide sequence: TGTGCCAGTAGTATAGGGGGACTAAACACCGGGGAGCTGTTTTTT. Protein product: CASSIGGLNTGELFF.